A single sample gave rise to the 3 T cell receptor beta chains below, sequenced in a study of blood T cell repertoires in COVID-19. TCRdb keeps only in-frame clones here, not all; method: immunoSEQ multiplex PCR. The data contain about half a million clones, approximately 83% of them seen just once; the ten biggest clones take up about 3%. Sequenced: peripheral blood. Receptor source: a human donor in a cohort sampled during active COVID-19.

The chain carries TRBV29-1 and TRBJ2-5; no reliable D call. V dropped 3 bases and J dropped 7 bases, with 15 bases sitting between them. The CDR3 runs to 13 residues. Germline loops: CDR1 SQVTM, CDR2 ANQGSEA. CDR3 sequence: CSVEFAQVGTQYF. The CDR3 coding sequence is TGCAGCGTTGAGTTTGCTCAGGTCGGGACCCAGTACTTC.

The chain recombines TRBV25-1 with TRBJ1-6; D is possibly TRBD1 (6 bases). The germline CDR1 and CDR2 sequences are MGHDK and SYGVNS. The CDR3 totals 13 residues. The germline V and J ends were trimmed by 6 bases and 7 bases, with 10 bases remaining between them. The chain's CDR3 is CASSTGSNSPLHF. The CDR3 DNA reads TGTGCCAGCAGCACAGGGTCGAATTCACCCCTCCACTTT.

The chain joins TRBV11-3 to TRBJ2-1; 12 nucleotides agree with TRBD2. Trimming at V came to 8 bases and at J to 4 bases, leaving 9 bases not matched to a gene. The CDR3 contains 16 residues. Germline CDR1 is SGHNT and CDR2 is YENEEA. The CDR3 DNA reads TGTGCCAGCTCCCCGACTAGCGGGAGTTTTTACAATGAGCAGTTCTTC. Translating it yields CASSPTSGSFYNEQFF.